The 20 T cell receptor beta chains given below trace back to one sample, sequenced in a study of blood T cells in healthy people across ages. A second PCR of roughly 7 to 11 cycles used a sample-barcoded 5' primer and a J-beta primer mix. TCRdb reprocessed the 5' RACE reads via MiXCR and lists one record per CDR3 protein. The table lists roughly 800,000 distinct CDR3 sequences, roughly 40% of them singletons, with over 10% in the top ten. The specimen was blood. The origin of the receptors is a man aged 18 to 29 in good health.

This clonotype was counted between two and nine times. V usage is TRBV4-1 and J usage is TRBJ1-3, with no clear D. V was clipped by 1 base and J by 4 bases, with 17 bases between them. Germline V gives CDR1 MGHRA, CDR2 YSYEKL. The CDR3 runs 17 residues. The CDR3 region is CASSQGGPLGVGNTIYF. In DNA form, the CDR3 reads TGCGCCAGCAGCCAAGGTGGACCGTTAGGAGTAGGAAACACCATATATTTT.

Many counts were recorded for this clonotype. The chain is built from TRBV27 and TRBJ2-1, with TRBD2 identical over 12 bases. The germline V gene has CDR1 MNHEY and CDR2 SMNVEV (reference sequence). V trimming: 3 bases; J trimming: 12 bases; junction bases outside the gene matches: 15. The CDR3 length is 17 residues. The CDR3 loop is CASSFRVTSGGPTVQFF. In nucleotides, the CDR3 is TGTGCCAGCAGTTTTCGCGTGACTAGCGGGGGCCCCACTGTGCAGTTCTTC.

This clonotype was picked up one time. The CDR3 protein is CASSQVAGLAGGSEQFF. CDR3 coding DNA: TGTGCCAGCAGCCAAGTGGCGGGGCTAGCGGGGGGCAGTGAGCAGTTCTTC. J is TRBJ2-1 and V is TRBV3-1, with 11 bases matching TRBD2. The germline V gene encodes CDR1 LGHDT and CDR2 YNNKEL (reference sequence). V shed 1 base, J shed 9 bases, and the junction held 11 bases outside the gene matches. The CDR3 has 17 residues.

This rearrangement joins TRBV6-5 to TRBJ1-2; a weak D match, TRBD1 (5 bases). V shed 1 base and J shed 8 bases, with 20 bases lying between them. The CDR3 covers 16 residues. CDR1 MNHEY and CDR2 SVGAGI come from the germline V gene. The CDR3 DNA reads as TGTGCCAGCAGTTACTTGTCGGGCCAGGGAAAGGCAGGCTACACCTTC. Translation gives CASSYLSGQGKAGYTF.

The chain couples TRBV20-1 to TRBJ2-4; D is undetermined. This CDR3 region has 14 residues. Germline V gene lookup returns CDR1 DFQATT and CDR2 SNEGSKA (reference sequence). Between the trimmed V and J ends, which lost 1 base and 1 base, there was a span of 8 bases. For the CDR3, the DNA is TGCAGTGCTAGAGGGCAGGATGCCAAAAACATTCAGTACTTC. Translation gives CSARGQDAKNIQYF.

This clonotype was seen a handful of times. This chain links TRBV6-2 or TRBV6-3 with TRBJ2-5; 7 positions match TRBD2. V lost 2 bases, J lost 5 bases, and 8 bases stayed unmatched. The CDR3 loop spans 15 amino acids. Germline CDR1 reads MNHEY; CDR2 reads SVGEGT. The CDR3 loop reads CASSYGGDVWETQYF. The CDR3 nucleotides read TGTGCCAGCAGTTACGGGGGGGATGTGTGGGAGACCCAGTACTTC.

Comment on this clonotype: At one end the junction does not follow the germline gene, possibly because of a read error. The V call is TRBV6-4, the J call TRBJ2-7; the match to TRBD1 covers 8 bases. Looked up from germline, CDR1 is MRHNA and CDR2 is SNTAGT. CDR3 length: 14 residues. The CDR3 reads CASSAGGAYNEQYF. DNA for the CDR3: TGTGCCAGCAGCGCAGGGGGCGCCTACAATGAGCAGTACTTT.

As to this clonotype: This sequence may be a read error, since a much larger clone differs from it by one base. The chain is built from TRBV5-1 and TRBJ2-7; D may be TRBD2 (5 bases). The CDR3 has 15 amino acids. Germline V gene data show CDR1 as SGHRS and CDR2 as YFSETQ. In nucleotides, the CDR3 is TGCGACAGCACCGCCGAGGGATTCGGGCCCTACGAGCAGTACTTC. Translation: CDSTAEGFGPYEQYF.

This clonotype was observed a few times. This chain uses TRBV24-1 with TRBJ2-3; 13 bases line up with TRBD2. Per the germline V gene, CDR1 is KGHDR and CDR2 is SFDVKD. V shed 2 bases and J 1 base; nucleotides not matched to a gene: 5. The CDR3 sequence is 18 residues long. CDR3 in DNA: TGTGCCACCAGTGATTCTAGGACTAGCGGGGGCCGCACAGATACGCAGTATTTT. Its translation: CATSDSRTSGGRTDTQYF.

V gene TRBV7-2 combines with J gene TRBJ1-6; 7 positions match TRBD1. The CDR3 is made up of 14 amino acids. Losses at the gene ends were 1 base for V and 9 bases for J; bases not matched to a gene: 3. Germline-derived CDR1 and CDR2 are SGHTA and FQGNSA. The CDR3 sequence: CASSLVAGGSPLHF. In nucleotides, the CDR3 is TGTGCCAGCAGCTTAGTGGCAGGGGGTTCACCCCTCCACTTT.

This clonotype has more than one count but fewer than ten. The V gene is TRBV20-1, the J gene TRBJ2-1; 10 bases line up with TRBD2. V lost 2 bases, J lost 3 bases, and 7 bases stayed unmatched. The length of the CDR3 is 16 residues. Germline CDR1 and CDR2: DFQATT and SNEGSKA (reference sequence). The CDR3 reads CSARSSGGPHYNEQFF. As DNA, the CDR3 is TGCAGTGCTAGATCTAGCGGGGGCCCACACTACAATGAGCAGTTCTTC.

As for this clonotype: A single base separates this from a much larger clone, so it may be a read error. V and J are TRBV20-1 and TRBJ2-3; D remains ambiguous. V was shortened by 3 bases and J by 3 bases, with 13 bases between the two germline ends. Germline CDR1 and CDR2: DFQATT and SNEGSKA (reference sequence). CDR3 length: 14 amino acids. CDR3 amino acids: CSARGWIDTDTQYF. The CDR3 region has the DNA TGCAGTGCTAGGGGTTGGATAGATACAGATACGCAGTATTTT.

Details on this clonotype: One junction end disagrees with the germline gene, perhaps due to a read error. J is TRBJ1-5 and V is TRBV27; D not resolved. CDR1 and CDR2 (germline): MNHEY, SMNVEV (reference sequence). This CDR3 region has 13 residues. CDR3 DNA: TGTGCCGGCAGTTTAAATGGGTTCGCGCCCCAGCATTTT. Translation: CAGSLNGFAPQHF.

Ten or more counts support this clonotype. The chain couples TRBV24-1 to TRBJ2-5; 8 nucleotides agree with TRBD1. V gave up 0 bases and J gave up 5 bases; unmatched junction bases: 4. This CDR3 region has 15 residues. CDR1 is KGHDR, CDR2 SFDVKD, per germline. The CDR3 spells CATSDLGGQGETQYF. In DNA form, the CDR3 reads TGTGCCACCAGTGATTTGGGTGGACAGGGCGAGACCCAGTACTTC.

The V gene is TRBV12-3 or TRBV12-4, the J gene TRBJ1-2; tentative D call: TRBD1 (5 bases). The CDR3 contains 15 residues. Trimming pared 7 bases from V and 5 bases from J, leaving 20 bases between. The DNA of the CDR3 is TGTGCCAGCACCCCCTCTTGGGACCGAGTTTATGGCTACACCTTC. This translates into CASTPSWDRVYGYTF.

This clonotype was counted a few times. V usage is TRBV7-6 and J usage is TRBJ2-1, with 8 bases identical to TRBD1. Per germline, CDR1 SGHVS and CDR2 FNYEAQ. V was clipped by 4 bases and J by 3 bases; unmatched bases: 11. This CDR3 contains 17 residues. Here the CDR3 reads CASSSSDRVYLYNEQFF. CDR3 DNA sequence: TGTGCCAGCAGCTCATCGGACAGGGTTTATCTCTACAATGAGCAGTTCTTC.

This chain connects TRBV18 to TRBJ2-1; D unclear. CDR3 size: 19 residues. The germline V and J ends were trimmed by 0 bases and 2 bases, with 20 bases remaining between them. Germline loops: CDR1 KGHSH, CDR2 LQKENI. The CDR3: CASSPPFSSASTTYNEQFF. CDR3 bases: TGTGCCAGCTCACCACCGTTTTCGTCGGCATCTACGACCTACAATGAGCAGTTCTTC.

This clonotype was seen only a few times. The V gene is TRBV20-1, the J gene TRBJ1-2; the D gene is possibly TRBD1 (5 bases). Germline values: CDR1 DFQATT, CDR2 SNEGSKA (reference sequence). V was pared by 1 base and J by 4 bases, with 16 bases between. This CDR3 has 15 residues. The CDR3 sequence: CSARVGDSRFYGYTF. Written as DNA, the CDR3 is TGCAGTGCTAGAGTTGGAGACAGCCGTTTCTATGGCTACACCTTC.

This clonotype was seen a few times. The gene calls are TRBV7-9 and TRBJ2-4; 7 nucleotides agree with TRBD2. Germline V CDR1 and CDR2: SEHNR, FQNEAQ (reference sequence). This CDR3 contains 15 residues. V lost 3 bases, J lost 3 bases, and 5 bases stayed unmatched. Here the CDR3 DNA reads TGTGCCAGCAGCTTTGGGAGGGTCGGCAAAAACATTCAGTACTTC. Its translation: CASSFGRVGKNIQYF.

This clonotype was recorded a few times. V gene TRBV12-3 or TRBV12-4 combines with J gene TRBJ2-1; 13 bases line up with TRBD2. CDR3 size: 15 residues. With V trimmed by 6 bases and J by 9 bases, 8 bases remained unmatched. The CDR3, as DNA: TGTGCCAGCAGAACTACCGGGACTAGCGGGGTTGAGCAGTTCTTC. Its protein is CASRTTGTSGVEQFF.